Listed here is a single TCR beta chain. Its cognate antigen has yet to be identified. The sample was run on a NextSeq 550. The Human TCR Profiling Kit (MiLaboratory) was used to prepare UMI-labeled 5' RACE TRB cDNA libraries. The full amount of extracted RNA was used for cDNA synthesis, and the full amount of resulting cDNA was used for PCR amplification. Libraries were prepared in parallel using an identical number of PCR cycles. In the source study's methods: With a requirement of at least two reads per UMI, MIGEC and MiXCR extracted about 57,000 +/- 9,900 unique UMI-labeled TRB cDNA molecules per library. Each library averaged 40,000 +/- 10,000 functional in-frame TRB CDR3 nucleotide clonotypes without stop codons. Diversity metrics, including normalized Shannon-Wiener and Chao1, were computed in VDJtools after downsampling to 5000 UMI-labeled TRB molecules per sample. VDJtools was used to calculate clonotype-size-weighted physicochemical properties of the central five CDR3 residues, namely interaction energy, strength, volume and Kidera factor 4. Reprocessed by TCRdb, the reads give a single entry per CDR3 protein sequence, without DNA. What appears here as the V and J calls and clone size reflects TCRdb's work, not the paper's. Per the sample table, the count is about 5,500 distinct CDR3 sequences. Jointly, the top ten make up approximately 2% of the sample.

For each CD8+ T cell subset, flow sorting was done in triplicate, and 250,000 to 300,000 cells per subset went directly into RLT lysis buffer. To keep memory contaminants out, a stringent definition of naive CD8+ T cells was applied: CD45RO-CCR7+CD27+CD95-. Peripheral blood mononuclear cells were isolated from buffy coats using standard density gradient centrifugation. A FACSAria III was used to flow-sort naive CD8+ T cells into CXCR3-negative and CXCR3-positive populations. An RNeasy Mini Kit was used to extract total RNA from the sorted cells. The CDR3, from cysteine to phenylalanine, totals 15 residues. No DNA was logged. From a lookup of the germline V gene, CDR1 and CDR2 are LGHNA and YNFKEQ. These data belong to a study of CXCR3-negative and CXCR3-positive naive CD8 T cells (dated by TCRdb to between 2018 and 2021). The study in broad terms: In total, some 150 million TRB reads were obtained, which works out to roughly 1.5 +/- 0.3 million reads per library. The TRBV-TRBJ cluster analysis covered naive subsets from about 5 donors and memory cells from 3 donors. Diversity and physicochemical repertoire analyses covered some eleven donors pooled from two independent experiments.

Results and caveats for the whole study, not just this receptor: Repertoire diversity was comparably high in both naive subsets but much lower in memory CD8+ T cells. Because surface CD5, which is linked to self-reactivity in mice, was comparable between the naive subsets, TCR interaction strength was also inferred from TRB CDR3 physicochemical properties. Freshly isolated PBMCs were used for most assays because CXCR3 expression partially decreased after cryopreservation. Compared with CXCR3-negative naive cells, CXCR3-positive naive cells had TRB CDR3s with higher hydrophobicity (lower Kidera factor 4), lower energy, and higher strength and volume indices. Naive CXCR3-negative and CXCR3-positive cells from the same donor showed similar TRBV-TRBJ usage, whereas memory cells showed distinct patterns.

Recombination linked TRBV4-2 to TRBJ2-1; TCRdb designates TRBD2, a call that cannot be tested without DNA. The sample was naive CXCR3- CD8+ T cells from blood. In the paper's terms, the cell subset or site label means: CD45RO-CCR7+CD27+CD95- naive CD8+ T cells lacking CXCR3 (TNR3-). The sequence came from a human donor in good health. Some clones in this sample may be carry-over from other donors' samples. CDR3 sequence: CASSLTSGRANEQFF.